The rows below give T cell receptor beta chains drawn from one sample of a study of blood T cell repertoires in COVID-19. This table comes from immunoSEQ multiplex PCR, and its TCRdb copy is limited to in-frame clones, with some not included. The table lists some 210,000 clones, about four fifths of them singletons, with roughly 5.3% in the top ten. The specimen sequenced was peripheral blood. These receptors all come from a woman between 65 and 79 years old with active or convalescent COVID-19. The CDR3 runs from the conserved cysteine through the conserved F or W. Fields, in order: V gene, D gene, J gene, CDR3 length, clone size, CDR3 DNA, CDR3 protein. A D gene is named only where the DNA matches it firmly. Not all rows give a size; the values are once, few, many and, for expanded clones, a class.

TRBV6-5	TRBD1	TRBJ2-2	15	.	TGTGCCAGCAGAAGGGACAGGTCTGTCACCGGGGAGCTGTTTTTT	CASRRDRSVTGELFF
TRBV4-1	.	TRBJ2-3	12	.	TGCGCCAGCAGCCAATCCATGGATACGCAGTATTTT	CASSQSMDTQYF
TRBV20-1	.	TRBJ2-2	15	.	TGCAGTGCTAGTATCCCGGACAGGAACACCGGGGAGCTGTTTTTT	CSASIPDRNTGELFF
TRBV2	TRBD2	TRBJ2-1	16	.	TGTGCCAGCAGTGAAGCAGTTGCGGGAGTGGACTATGAGCAGTTCTTC	CASSEAVAGVDYEQFF
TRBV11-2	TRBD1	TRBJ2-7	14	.	TGTGCCAGCAGCAAGACAGGGGTTACGGACGAGCAGTACTTC	CASSKTGVTDEQYF
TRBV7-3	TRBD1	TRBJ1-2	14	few	TGTGCCAGCAGCCCTACAGGGGGCCGCTATGGCTACACCTTC	CASSPTGGRYGYTF
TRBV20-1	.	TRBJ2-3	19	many	TGCAGTGCTAGTCCAACCCGGGTTGGAAGCGGTCCCGGTGGGGATACGCAGTATTTT	CSASPTRVGSGPGGDTQYF
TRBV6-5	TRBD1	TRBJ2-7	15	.	TGTGCCAGCAGTAATCCTCCGGGACAGTCCTACGAGCAGTACTTC	CASSNPPGQSYEQYF
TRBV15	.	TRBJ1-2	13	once	TGTGCCACCAGCAGGGACAGTAACTATGGCTACACCTTC	CATSRDSNYGYTF
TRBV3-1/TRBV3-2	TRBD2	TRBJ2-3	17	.	TGTGCCAGCAGCCGCTGGACTAGCGGGAGGGGTGGAGATACGCAGTATTTT	CASSRWTSGRGGDTQYF
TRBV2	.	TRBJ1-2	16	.	TGTGCCAGCAGTCGGACATACATTGGGATGAACTATGGCTACACCTTC	CASSRTYIGMNYGYTF
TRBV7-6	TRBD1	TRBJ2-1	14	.	TGTGCCAGCAGCTTGACAGGGGGCATCAATGAGCAGTTCTTC	CASSLTGGINEQFF
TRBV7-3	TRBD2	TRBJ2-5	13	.	TGTGCCAGCAGCCGGAGCGGGAAAGAGACCCAGTACTTC	CASSRSGKETQYF
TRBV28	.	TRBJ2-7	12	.	TGTGCCAGCAGTTTTACGGGAAACGAGCAGTACTTC	CASSFTGNEQYF
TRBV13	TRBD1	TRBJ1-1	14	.	TGTGCCAGCAGCTATGGGACAGGGGGCACTGAAGCTTTCTTT	CASSYGTGGTEAFF
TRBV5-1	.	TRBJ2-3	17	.	TGCGCCAGCAGCTTGGGTGGGAGCCAGCCTAGCACAGATACGCAGTATTTT	CASSLGGSQPSTDTQYF
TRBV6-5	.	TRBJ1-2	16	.	TGTGCCAGCAGTTACTCTGGCAGGGCTATCCAAGGTGGCTACACCTTC	CASSYSGRAIQGGYTF
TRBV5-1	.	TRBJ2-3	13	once	TGCGCCAGCAGCTTGGGCGGAGCAGATACGCAGTATTTT	CASSLGGADTQYF
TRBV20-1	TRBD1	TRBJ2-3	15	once	TGCAGTGCTAGTAAAGCACAGGGGAACACAGATACGCAGTATTTT	CSASKAQGNTDTQYF
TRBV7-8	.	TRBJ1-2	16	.	TGTGCCAGCAGCTTGTACAGGGTTGGAGCTAACTATGGCTACACCTTC	CASSLYRVGANYGYTF
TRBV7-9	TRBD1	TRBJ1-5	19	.	TGTGCCAGCAGCTTAGCGGGACAGGGGAGTCTTTATAGCAATCAGCCCCAGCATTTT	CASSLAGQGSLYSNQPQHF
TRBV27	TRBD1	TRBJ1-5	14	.	TGTGCCAGCAGCTTGACAGGGGCAGCCCAGCCCCAGCATTTT	CASSLTGAAQPQHF
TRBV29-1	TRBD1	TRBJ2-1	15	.	TGCAGCGTTGAAAAACAGGGGGCCTCCTACAATGAGCAGTTCTTC	CSVEKQGASYNEQFF
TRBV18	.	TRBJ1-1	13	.	TGTGCCAGCTCACCAGGCAGGGGCACTGAAGCTTTCTTT	CASSPGRGTEAFF
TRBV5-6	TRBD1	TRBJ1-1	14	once	TGTGCCAGCAGCTTCCTCAGGGGGCGCACTGAAGCTTTCTTT	CASSFLRGRTEAFF
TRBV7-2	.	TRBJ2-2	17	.	TGTGCCAGCAGCTACCTGGGGCAGGTGATGAACACCGGGGAGCTGTTTTTT	CASSYLGQVMNTGELFF
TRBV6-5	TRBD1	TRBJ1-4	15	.	TGTGCCAGCAGTCTTCGACAGGGTCGGGGTGAAAAACTGTTTTTT	CASSLRQGRGEKLFF
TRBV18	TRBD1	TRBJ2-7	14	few	TGTGCCAGCTCACCATGGCAGGGGGCGAGGGAGCAGTACTTC	CASSPWQGAREQYF
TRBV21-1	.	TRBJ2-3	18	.	TGTGCCAGCAGCCCGGGGACTAGCGGGACCCCTAGCACAGATACGCAGTATTTT	CASSPGTSGTPSTDTQYF
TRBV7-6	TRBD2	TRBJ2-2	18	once	TGTGCCAGCAGCCGGACTAGCGGGAGGGCCGCGAACACCGGGGAGCTGTTTTTT	CASSRTSGRAANTGELFF